This passage covers 11 T cell receptor beta chains from one sample sequenced in a study of T cell repertoires in ileal Crohn's disease. The repertoire was sequenced with immunoSEQ multiplex PCR; TCRdb's copy has only in-frame clones and lacks some. The sample consists of 7,300 or so clones, roughly 92% of them appearing once. Sequencing was carried out using ileal tissue. These receptors were obtained from an adult with Crohn's disease.

The CDR3 sequence is CASSVGTSGRLHEQYF. The CDR3 coding sequence is TGTGCCAGCAGCGTAGGAACTAGCGGGAGATTGCACGAGCAGTACTTC. The chain uses TRBV9 and TRBJ2-7; 11 bases are shared with TRBD2. The CDR3 contains 16 residues. V was pared by 0 bases and J by 5 bases, with 7 bases of the junction left unmatched. Looked up from germline, CDR1 is SGDLS and CDR2 is YYNGEE. Based on the CDR3 plus reference TRBV9 and TRBJ2-7, the full variable domain is DSGVTQTPKHLITATGQRVTLRCSPRSGDLSVYWYQQSLDQGLQFLIQYYNGEERAKGNILERFSAQQFPDLHSELNLSSLELGDSALYFCASSVGTSGRLHEQYFGPGTRLTVT.

V gene TRBV21-1 combines with J gene TRBJ2-5; TRBD2, as called in the table, went unchecked against the DNA. TRBV21-1 is described as a pseudogene. This CDR3 comprises 18 residues. The CDR3 coding sequence is TGTGCCAGCAGCAAAGGCGCGACTAGCGGGGGGACCCAAGAGACCCAGTACTTC. Protein: CASSKGATSGGTQETQYF.

This chain joins TRBV19 and TRBJ2-3; 9 bases match TRBD1. Germline CDR1 is LNHDA and CDR2 is SQIVND (reference sequence). The V and J ends lost 7 bases and 5 bases, in that order; junction bases with no gene match: 10. This CDR3 contains 15 residues. CDR3 DNA sequence: TGTGCCAGTAACAACCTTCCGGGACAGGGAGATACGCAGTATTTT. Translated: CASNNLPGQGDTQYF.

J is TRBJ2-7 and V is TRBV2; D perhaps matches TRBD1 (7 bases). The V and J ends lost 4 bases and 3 bases respectively, with 13 bases between them. Germline CDR1 reads SNHLY; CDR2 reads FYNNEI. The CDR3 is 14 residues long. CDR3 residues: CASSVSQGGYEQYF. As DNA, the CDR3 is TGTGCCAGCAGTGTTAGTCAGGGGGGCTACGAGCAGTACTTC.

The rearrangement links TRBV2 to TRBJ2-2, with 7 bases matching TRBD2. Trimming at V came to 5 bases and at J to 2 bases, leaving 14 bases not matched to a gene. This CDR3 has 18 amino acids. In germline, CDR1 is SNHLY, CDR2 FYNNEI. Here the CDR3 DNA reads TGTGCCAGCAGTTACCCAACCACGGGGACTACTAACACCGGGGAGCTGTTTTTT. Amino acids: CASSYPTTGTTNTGELFF.

In its sample, this clone was seen a few times. CDR3 protein: CASSPSQETQYF. The CDR3 coding sequence is TGCGCCAGCAGCCCTTCCCAAGAGACCCAGTACTTC. The chain is built from TRBV5-1 and TRBJ2-5; unclear D gene. The CDR3 totals 12 residues. Germline CDR1 and CDR2: SGHRS and YFSETQ. Between the trimmed V and J ends, which lost 4 bases and 1 base, there was a span of 5 bases.

The rearrangement joins TRBV6-1 to TRBJ2-2; D gene uncertain. Deletions cut 8 bases from V and 0 bases from J, with 7 bases between. The CDR3 loop spans 13 amino acids. The germline V gene has CDR1 MNHNS and CDR2 SASEGT. CDR3 DNA sequence: TGTGCCAGCGTCAGTGCGAACACCGGGGAGCTGTTTTTT. It encodes CASVSANTGELFF.

This clone appeared once. The chain combines TRBV19 with TRBJ2-7, with 8 bases fitting TRBD1. The CDR3 runs to 14 residues. Germline V gene sequence: CDR1 LNHDA, CDR2 SQIVND (reference sequence). V dropped 5 bases and J dropped 4; count of bases not matched to a gene: 7. CDR3 loop: CASSFRDRFYEQYF. The CDR3 bases are TGTGCCAGTAGTTTCAGGGACAGGTTTTACGAGCAGTACTTC.

The chain links TRBV28 to TRBJ1-5; 7 bases align to TRBD1. The germline V gene encodes CDR1 MDHEN and CDR2 SYDVKM. The V and J ends lost 7 bases and 1 base, in that order; junction bases with no gene match: 7. CDR3 length: 15 residues. CDR3 sequence reads: CASTPSGGSNQPQHF. CDR3 coding DNA: TGTGCCAGCACCCCGTCAGGGGGAAGCAATCAGCCCCAGCATTTT.

This sequence joins TRBV7-9 and TRBJ2-5; D not certain. V was clipped by 1 base and J by 5 bases, with 8 bases between them. This CDR3 is 13 amino acids long. Germline CDR1 SEHNR, CDR2 FQNEAQ (reference sequence). CDR3 sequence: CASSLGLWETQYF. The CDR3 DNA follows: TGTGCCAGCAGCTTAGGGCTCTGGGAGACCCAGTACTTC.

The chain employs TRBV28 and TRBJ2-7; D gene unclear. CDR1 MDHEN and CDR2 SYDVKM come from the germline V gene. V lost 3 bases and J 1 base, leaving 10 bases between the germline ends. The CDR3 spans 14 residues. The CDR3 region has the DNA TGTGCCAGCAGTTTTTTGGGCAGGTCCTACGAGCAGTACTTC. It translates to CASSFLGRSYEQYF.